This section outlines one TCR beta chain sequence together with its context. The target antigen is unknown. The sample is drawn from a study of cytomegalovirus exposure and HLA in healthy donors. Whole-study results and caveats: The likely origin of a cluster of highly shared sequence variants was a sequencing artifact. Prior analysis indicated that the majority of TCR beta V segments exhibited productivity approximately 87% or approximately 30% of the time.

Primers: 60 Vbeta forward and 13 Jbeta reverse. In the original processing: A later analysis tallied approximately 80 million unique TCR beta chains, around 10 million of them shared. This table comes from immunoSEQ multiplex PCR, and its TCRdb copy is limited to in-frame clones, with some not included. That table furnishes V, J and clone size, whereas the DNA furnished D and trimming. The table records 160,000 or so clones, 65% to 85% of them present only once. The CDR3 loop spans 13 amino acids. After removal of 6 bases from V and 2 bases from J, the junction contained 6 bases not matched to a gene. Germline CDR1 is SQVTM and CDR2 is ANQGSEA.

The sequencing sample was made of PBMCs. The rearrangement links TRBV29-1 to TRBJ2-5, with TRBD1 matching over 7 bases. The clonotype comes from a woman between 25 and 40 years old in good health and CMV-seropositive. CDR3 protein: CSVESDRQETQYF. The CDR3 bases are TGCAGCGTAGAATCGGACAGGCAAGAGACCCAGTACTTC.